This paragraph reports one T cell receptor beta chain. In the original processing: Estimation of nucleated cell counts was performed using reference gene primer amplification. The table came from immunoSEQ multiplex PCR; TCRdb's copy has only in-frame clones and leaves some out. V, J and clone size are taken as reported in that table, and D and trimming were inferred from the DNA itself. Here the sample spans roughly 150,000 clones, around 84% being singletons. Germline V gene lookup returns CDR1 SEHNR and CDR2 FQNEAQ (reference sequence). The length of the CDR3 is 14 residues. V lost 2 bases to trimming and J lost 0 bases, with 7 bases between them. These data belong to a study of blood T cell repertoires in COVID-19. Study information: Nucleic acid was either cDNA or gDNA, and it came from T cells, B-cell-depleted T cells, or PBMCs.

Sequenced sample: peripheral blood. V gene TRBV7-9 combines with J gene TRBJ1-2, with D hard to call. This receptor was identified in a woman of 80 years or more with acute or convalescent COVID-19. CDR3: CASSLSPANYGYTF. Here the CDR3 DNA reads TGTGCCAGCAGCTTATCCCCGGCTAACTATGGCTACACCTTC.